One sample yielded the 9 T cell receptor beta chains listed below, sequenced in a study of blood T cells in healthy people across ages. Then a second PCR, running roughly 7 to 11 cycles, was carried out with a sample-barcoded 5' primer and a J-beta primer mix. MiXCR was run by TCRdb on the 5' RACE reads, yielding one entry per CDR3 protein. The table includes approximately 730,000 distinct CDR3 sequences, 40% to 65% detected once. The sequenced material came from blood. Receptor source: an elderly man in good health.

V is TRBV5-1 and J is TRBJ2-5; TRBD1 matches 10 bases. The closer fit of TRBJ2-7 to the DNA end suggests the J call may be wrong. CDR1 and CDR2 (germline): SGHRS, YFSETQ. CDR3 size: 14 residues. The CDR3 reads CASSSRDRGTEQYF. The CDR3 DNA reads TGCGCCAGCAGCTCGAGGGACAGGGGAACCGAGCAGTACTTC.

The count of this clonotype is one. V and J are TRBV13 and TRBJ2-2; tentatively, D is TRBD1 or TRBD2 (5 bases each). This CDR3 is 18 amino acids long. Germline CDR1 reads PRHDT; CDR2 reads FYEKMQ (reference sequence). Trimming shortened V by 0 bases and J by 1 base, and 15 bases separated the two germline ends. The DNA of the CDR3 is TGTGCCAGCAGCTTAGGGGGTAGGGGACGGATGAACACCGGGGAGCTGTTTTTT. Translated, it gives CASSLGGRGRMNTGELFF.

The chain employs TRBV5-4 and TRBJ2-1, with TRBD2 identical over 11 bases. Per the germline V gene, CDR1 is SGHNT and CDR2 is YYREEE (reference sequence). The CDR3 covers 15 residues. V trimming: 4 bases; J trimming: 4 bases; junction bases outside the gene matches: 4. CDR3 DNA: TGTGCCAGCAGCCAGACTAGCGGGATTTACAATGAGCAGTTCTTC. Amino acids: CASSQTSGIYNEQFF.

The chain recombines TRBV12-3 or TRBV12-4 with TRBJ2-1; TRBD1 agrees at 11 bases. The CDR3 has 16 residues. V shed 5 bases and J 2 bases; nucleotides not matched to a gene: 5. The CDR3 DNA reads as TGTGCCAGCAGTCCCCGGACAGGGGGCACCTACAATGAGCAGTTCTTC. Encoded protein: CASSPRTGGTYNEQFF.

The rearrangement uses TRBV9 and TRBJ2-6; 11 bases are a match to TRBD1. CDR3 length equals 18 residues. Per the germline V gene, CDR1 is SGDLS and CDR2 is YYNGEE. V gave up 3 bases and J gave up 4 bases; unmatched junction bases: 9. CDR3 bases: TGTGCCAGCAGCGCCACTGGACAGGGGGCGTTAGGGGCCAACGTCCTGACTTTC. Translating it yields CASSATGQGALGANVLTF.

The chain has TRBV25-1 and TRBJ2-4; 7 bases are shared with TRBD1. Germline loops: CDR1 MGHDK, CDR2 SYGVNS. The CDR3 sequence is 16 residues long. The J segment lost 0 bases and the V segment lost 2 bases, leaving 4 bases of the junction unmatched. CDR3 region: CASSEGGQLAKNIQYF. In nucleotides, the CDR3 is TGTGCCAGCAGTGAAGGGGGACAGCTAGCCAAAAACATTCAGTACTTC.

This clonotype was counted between two and nine times. V is TRBV10-3 and J is TRBJ2-7, with D possibly TRBD1 on 6 matching bases. Germline V gene data show CDR1 as ENHRY and CDR2 as SYGVKD. The CDR3 loop spans 13 amino acids. Between the trimmed V and J ends, which lost 5 bases and 4 bases, there was a span of 12 bases. CDR3 sequence: CAISWTADYEQYF. CDR3 DNA sequence: TGTGCCATCAGTTGGACAGCAGATTACGAGCAGTACTTC.

CDR3 sequence: CSARELARSTDTQYF. In nucleotides, the CDR3 is TGCAGTGCTAGAGAGCTAGCCCGAAGCACAGATACGCAGTATTTT. V is TRBV20-1 and J is TRBJ2-3; D is possibly TRBD2 (5 bases). V was pared by 0 bases and J by 0 bases, with 10 bases between. The germline V gene encodes CDR1 DFQATT and CDR2 SNEGSKA (reference sequence). The CDR3 totals 15 residues.

The chain uses TRBV20-1 and TRBJ2-3; 9 positions agree with TRBD1. Germline V gives CDR1 DFQATT, CDR2 SNEGSKA (reference sequence). The CDR3 consists of 15 residues. V lost 5 bases to trimming and J lost 2 bases; unmatched junction nucleotides: 8. The CDR3 sequence: CSAGGRTGDTDTQYF. In nucleotides, the CDR3 is TGCAGTGCTGGGGGGAGGACAGGGGACACAGATACGCAGTATTTT.